One and the same sample provided the 8 T cell receptor beta chains below, sequenced in a study of beta chain features in type 1 diabetes. Isolated RNA was reverse transcribed in full, so expressed TCRB transcripts were sequenced. Sequenced by immunoSEQ multiplex PCR; TCRdb stores in-frame clones only, minus some. The sample comprises about 360,000 clones, over 10% of which are singletons, and around 0.02% rests with the top ten. The sample comprised naive CD4+ T cells from blood. Source of these receptors: a young man in good health.

Only a few counts were recorded for this clone. The gene calls are TRBV7-2 and TRBJ2-2; the D gene is possibly TRBD1 (6 bases). The V end lost 5 bases, the J end lost 5 bases, and 15 bases lay between the germline ends. The CDR3 sequence is 15 residues long. Germline lookup yields CDR1 SGHTA and CDR2 FQGNSA. CDR3 amino acids: CASSAGVRGTGELFF. In DNA form, the CDR3 reads TGTGCCAGCAGCGCCGGGGTTAGGGGGACCGGGGAGCTGTTTTTT.

In this sample, this clone turned up a few times. The V call is TRBV5-1, the J call TRBJ1-5, with no clear D. This CDR3 has 15 residues. Germline V CDR1 and CDR2: SGHRS, YFSETQ. V lost 4 bases, J lost 0 bases, and 11 bases lay in between. The CDR3 nucleotides read TGCGCCAGCAGCCCGGACGGGGATAGCAATCAGCCCCAGCATTTT. The encoded protein is CASSPDGDSNQPQHF.

The chain recombines TRBV7-2 with TRBJ2-1, with 10 bases fitting TRBD2. Germline lookup yields CDR1 SGHTA and CDR2 FQGNSA. The CDR3 covers 16 residues. The junction had 12 bases not matched to a gene; V was cut back by 7 bases and J by 6 bases. CDR3 DNA: TGTGCCAGCAACCCCCGGAGGGCTAGCGGGAGCAATGAGCAGTTCTTC. This sequence encodes CASNPRRASGSNEQFF. Full variable domain (missing parts from reference TRBV7-2 and TRBJ2-1): GAGVSQSPSNKVTEKGKDVELRCDPISGHTALYWYRQSLGQGLEFLIYFQGNSAPDKSGLPSDRFSAERTGGSVSTLTIQRTQQEDSAVYLCASNPRRASGSNEQFFGPGTRLTVL.

This clone was observed a few times. CDR3 sequence (DNA): TGTGCCACCGCAGGGGGCCCAGATACGCAGTATTTT. Translating it yields CATAGGPDTQYF. The genes are TRBV6-5 and TRBJ2-3; 8 bases fit TRBD1. Germline V lookup: CDR1 MNHEY, CDR2 SVGAGI. The CDR3 is 12 amino acids. J gave up 4 bases and V 10 bases, and 4 bases lay outside the gene matches.

The table lists this clone with a few counts. The chain combines TRBV10-3 with TRBJ2-7; the match to TRBD1 covers 7 bases. The CDR3 consists of 13 residues. CDR1 is ENHRY and CDR2 is SYGVKD in the germline V gene. V lost 6 bases to trimming and J lost 0 bases; unmatched junction nucleotides: 2. Written as DNA, the CDR3 is TGTGCCATCAGCGGACAGGCCTCCTACGAGCAGTACTTC. Translated, it gives CAISGQASYEQYF.

The rearrangement joins TRBV18 to TRBJ2-7; tentatively, D is TRBD1 (5 bases). Germline CDR1 and CDR2: KGHSH and LQKENI. This CDR3 has 13 amino acids. V was trimmed by 1 base and J by 2 bases, leaving 6 bases between them. The CDR3 DNA follows: TGTGCCAGCTCACCACAGGGGACCTACGAGCAGTACTTC. It translates to CASSPQGTYEQYF.

This clone turned up a few times. This sequence joins TRBV30 and TRBJ2-5; D might be TRBD2 (6 bases). Germline assignment: CDR1 GTSNPN and CDR2 SVGIG (reference sequence). V gave up 5 bases and J gave up 2 bases, with 18 bases separating them. The CDR3 is 15 residues long. The DNA of the CDR3 is TGTGCCTGGGCCCTTTTGGGGGGAGAACAAGAGACCCAGTACTTC. Translating it yields CAWALLGGEQETQYF.

This clone was counted a few times. V usage is TRBV5-4 and J usage is TRBJ1-1; D gene uncertain. V was pared by 2 bases and J by 1 base, with 9 bases between. This CDR3 comprises 14 residues. Germline-derived CDR1 and CDR2 are SGHNT and YYREEE (reference sequence). In DNA, the CDR3 is TGTGCCAGCAGCTTCCGAGGTACGAACACTGAAGCTTTCTTT. It specifies CASSFRGTNTEAFF.